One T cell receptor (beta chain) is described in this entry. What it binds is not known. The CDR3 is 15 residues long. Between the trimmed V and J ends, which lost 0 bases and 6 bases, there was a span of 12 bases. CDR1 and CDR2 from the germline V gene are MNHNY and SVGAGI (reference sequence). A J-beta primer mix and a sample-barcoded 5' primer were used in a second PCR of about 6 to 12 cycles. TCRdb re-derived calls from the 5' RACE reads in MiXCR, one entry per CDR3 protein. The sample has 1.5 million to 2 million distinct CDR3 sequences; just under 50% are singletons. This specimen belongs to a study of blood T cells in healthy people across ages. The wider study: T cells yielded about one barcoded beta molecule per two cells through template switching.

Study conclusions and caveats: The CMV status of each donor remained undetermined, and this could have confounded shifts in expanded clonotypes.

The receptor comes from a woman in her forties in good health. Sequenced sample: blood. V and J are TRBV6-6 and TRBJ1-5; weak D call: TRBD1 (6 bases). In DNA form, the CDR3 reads TGTGCCAGCAGTTACTCGTCCGGGGGCTCTCAGCCCCAGCATTTT. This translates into CASSYSSGGSQPQHF.